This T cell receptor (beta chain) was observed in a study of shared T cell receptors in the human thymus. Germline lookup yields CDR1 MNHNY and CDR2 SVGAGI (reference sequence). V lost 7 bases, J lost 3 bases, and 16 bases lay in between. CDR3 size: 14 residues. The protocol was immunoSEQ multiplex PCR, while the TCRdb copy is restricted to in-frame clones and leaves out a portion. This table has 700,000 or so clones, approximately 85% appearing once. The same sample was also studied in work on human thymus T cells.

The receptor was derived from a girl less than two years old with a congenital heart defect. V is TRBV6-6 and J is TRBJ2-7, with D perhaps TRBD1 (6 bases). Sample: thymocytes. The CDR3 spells CASTQQGRRYEQYF. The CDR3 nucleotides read TGTGCCAGCACCCAACAGGGTCGCCGCTACGAGCAGTACTTC.